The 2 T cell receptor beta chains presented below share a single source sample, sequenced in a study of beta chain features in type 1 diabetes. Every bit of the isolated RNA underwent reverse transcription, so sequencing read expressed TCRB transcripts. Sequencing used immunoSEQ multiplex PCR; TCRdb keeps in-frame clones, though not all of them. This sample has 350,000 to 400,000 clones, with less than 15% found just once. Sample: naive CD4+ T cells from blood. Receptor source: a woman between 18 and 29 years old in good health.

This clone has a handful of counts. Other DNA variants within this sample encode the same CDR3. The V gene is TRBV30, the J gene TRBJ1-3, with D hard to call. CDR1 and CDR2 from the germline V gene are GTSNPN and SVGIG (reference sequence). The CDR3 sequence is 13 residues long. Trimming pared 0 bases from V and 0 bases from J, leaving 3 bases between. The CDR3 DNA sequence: TGTGCCTGGAGTGTCCTCTCTGGAAACACCATATATTTT. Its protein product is CAWSVLSGNTIYF.

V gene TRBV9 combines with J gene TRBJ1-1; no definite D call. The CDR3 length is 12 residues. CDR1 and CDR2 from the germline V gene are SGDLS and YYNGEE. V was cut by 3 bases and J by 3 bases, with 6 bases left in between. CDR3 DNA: TGTGCCAGCAGCGAGACTTACACTGAAGCTTTCTTT. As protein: CASSETYTEAFF.